The TCR beta chain described here comes from a study of identifying expanded T cells in peripheral blood (dated by TCRdb to about 2019). A note on the overall study: Four technical replicates, made by sequencing separate aliquots from the same pool of genomic DNA, were compared pairwise. Beyond this particular receptor, the publication reports: The authors expected that biological variance in healthy repertoires might rise further over much longer intervals, such as months to years. The beta-binomial model significantly reduced the number of clones called differentially abundant and the false-positive rate across all healthy-donor time intervals. In all healthy donors, the variance in clone template counts between samples taken roughly two weeks apart rose significantly as total template count increased. The binomial model flagged approximately 1.2 differentially abundant clones between technical replicates, compared with roughly 17 over around 2 weeks and 18 to 20 over about four weeks.

The immunoSEQ Assay, which uses bias-controlled multiplex PCR amplification of genomic DNA, was used to profile TCRbeta CDR3 regions. The study's processing was this. To quantify the absolute abundance of each unique TCRbeta CDR3 region, the sequences were collapsed and filtered. Differential abundance was tested with two models: a binomial (Fisher-equivalent) model and a beta-binomial model that adds time-dependent variance fitted from healthy donors. Any clone with fewer than 5 combined templates was excluded, and a clone was called differentially abundant if its Benjamini-Hochberg FDR was below 0.01. Using the form v = (b*log(k)+a)^2, the beta-binomial variance was modeled as a function of the total template count across the two samples. TCRdb limited this immuneACCESS table to in-frame rearrangements with V and J called. A share of clones is missing; checked studies link under half to unresolved V genes, and the rest is unexplained. Clone size and the V and J calls come from that table; the DNA yielded D and trimming. Counted in this sample were about 100,000 clones; 88% of them appeared once. Jointly, the top ten make up 5% to 6.5% of the sample.

A remark on this clone: Its antigen remains undetermined. Base qualities are not recorded, but no much larger clone differs from it by a single base.

No immune events, such as infections, were documented for the healthy donors during the collection period. To calibrate time-dependent variance in a beta-binomial model of T-cell clone differential abundance, blood repertoires from healthy donors were used as a training cohort. The training cohort comprised some 10 healthy donors, 3 female and 7 male. The donors were between roughly 29 and 70 years old, with an average age of about 47 years. Whole blood was collected from each healthy donor at three time points spaced about 2 weeks apart and obtained from a commercial supplier. Genomic DNA was extracted from unsorted whole blood for immunosequencing. CDR1 MNHNS and CDR2 SASEGT are derived from the germline V gene. The CDR3 goes from the cysteine to the phenylalanine over 13 residues. The DNA shown is the 39-base CDR3, in frame from base 1. Trimming leaves V shorter by 8 bases and J shorter by 8 bases, with the junction holding 8 bases beyond the gene matches.

The chain is made from TRBV6-1 and TRBJ1-4; 7 bases in the junction line up with TRBD1. The clonotype originates from a person aged 18 to 69 in good health. Source material: blood. The DNA sequence is TGTGCCAGCTCGACAGGGCGCTGGGAAAAACTGTTTTTT. Its product reads: CASSTGRWEKLFF.